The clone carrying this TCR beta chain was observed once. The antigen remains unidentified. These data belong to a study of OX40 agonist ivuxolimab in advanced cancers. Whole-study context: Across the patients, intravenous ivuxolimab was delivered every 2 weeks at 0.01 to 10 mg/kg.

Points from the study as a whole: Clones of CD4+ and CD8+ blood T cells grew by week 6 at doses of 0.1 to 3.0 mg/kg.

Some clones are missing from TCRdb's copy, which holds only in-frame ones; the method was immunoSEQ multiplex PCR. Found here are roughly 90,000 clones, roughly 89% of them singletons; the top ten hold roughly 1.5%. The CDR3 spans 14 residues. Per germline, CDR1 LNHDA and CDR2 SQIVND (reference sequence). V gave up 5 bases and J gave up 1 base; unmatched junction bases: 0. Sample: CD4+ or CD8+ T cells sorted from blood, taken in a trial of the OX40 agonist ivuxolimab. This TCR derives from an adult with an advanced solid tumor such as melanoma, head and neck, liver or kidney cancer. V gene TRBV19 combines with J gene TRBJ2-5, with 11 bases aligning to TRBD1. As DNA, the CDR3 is TGTGCCAGTAGTGGGACAGGGGGCCAAGAGACCCAGTACTTC. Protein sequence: CASSGTGGQETQYF.